This T cell receptor (beta chain) was sequenced during a study of cytomegalovirus exposure and HLA in healthy donors. Whole-study findings and limits: In an earlier analysis, about 87% or about 30%: the productive usage of most TCR beta V segments. High sensitivity and specificity were reportedly achieved when the classifier diagnosed cytomegalovirus status. While the bulk of TCR sequences proved rare, some public TCRs turned up in many donors. An apparent linkage of common viral pathogens to several of the most significant clusters emerged in a later analysis.

V shed 7 bases, J shed 5 bases, and the junction held 10 bases outside the gene matches. CDR3 length equals 15 residues. Germline-derived CDR1 and CDR2 are SGHRS and YFSETQ. PCR involved 60 Vbeta and 13 Jbeta primers. Only in-frame clones appear in the TCRdb table, and some are missing; sequencing was by immunoSEQ multiplex PCR. The profile covers about 180,000 clones, with roughly 82% appearing a single time and 1.5% to 1.7% taken by the ten largest. With regard to this clone: The antigen remains undetermined.

The TCR sequence derives from a man aged 40-49 years in good health and CMV-seronegative. The chain employs TRBV5-1 and TRBJ2-3; 10 positions match TRBD2. The sequencing input was PBMCs. The CDR3, as DNA: TGCGCCAGCCTGCCCAGCGGGGGGGCAGAAGATACGCAGTATTTT. Amino acid sequence: CASLPSGGAEDTQYF.